Shown below are 32 T cell receptor beta chains from a single sample sequenced in a study of T cells in Graves' hyperthyroidism and ophthalmopathy. RNA transcripts provided the source from which TCR beta CDR3 regions were amplified. Primed by the HTBI set, a first-round RT-PCR was run on the TCR CDR3. MiXCR, applied by TCRdb to the multiplex PCR reads, yields one record per CDR3 protein. The sample lists 450,000 to 650,000 distinct CDR3 sequences; about a fifth were seen once. What was sequenced was blood. The receptors here all came from a man younger than 30 with Graves' hyperthyroidism.

In this sample, this clonotype turned up many times. The CDR3: CASIPRGLVYGYTF. The CDR3 DNA reads TGTGCCAGTATCCCCAGGGGGCTCGTCTATGGCTACACCTTC. The chain employs TRBV19 and TRBJ1-2; 8 bases match TRBD1. J lost 4 bases, V lost 7 bases, and 8 bases had no gene match. This CDR3 has 14 residues. Germline assignment: CDR1 LNHDA and CDR2 SQIVND (reference sequence).

This clonotype was seen many times. The chain joins TRBV2 to TRBJ1-2; D not resolved. CDR1 is SNHLY and CDR2 is FYNNEI in the germline V gene. This CDR3 has 11 amino acids. This CDR3 reads CATFRMYGYTF. CDR3 coding DNA: TGTGCAACCTTTAGGATGTATGGCTACACCTTC.

This clonotype showed up many times. The rearrangement links TRBV5-1 to TRBJ2-7; TRBD1 might be the D (7 bases). The V end lost 4 bases, the J end lost 4 bases, and 12 bases lay between the germline ends. The CDR3 sequence is 13 residues long. Germline-derived CDR1 and CDR2 are SGHRS and YFSETQ. The CDR3 DNA reads TGCGCCAGCAGCCTGGAGGGACAGTACGAGCAGTACTTC. The encoded protein is CASSLEGQYEQYF.

In this sample, this clonotype turned up many times. The gene calls are TRBV5-6 and TRBJ1-1; 8 bases fit TRBD1. This CDR3 is built from 16 residues. V dropped 4 bases and J dropped 5; count of bases not matched to a gene: 13. The germline V gene has CDR1 SGHDT and CDR2 YYEEEE. The CDR3 protein is CASSVLDRVGRTEAFF. Here the CDR3 DNA reads TGTGCCAGCAGCGTCCTGGACAGGGTCGGGAGGACTGAAGCTTTCTTT.

This clonotype was observed a few times. V usage is TRBV4-1 and J usage is TRBJ2-2; no firm D call. The CDR3 runs 15 residues. V was pared by 4 bases and J by 4 bases, with 13 bases between. Per the germline V gene, CDR1 is MGHRA and CDR2 is YSYEKL. The DNA of the CDR3 is TGCGCCAGCAGCCCCTCAGAGTACCTCACCGGGGAGCTGTTTTTT. Translation: CASSPSEYLTGELFF.

The chain has TRBV18 and TRBJ2-5; D call uncertain. V gave up 5 bases and J gave up 5 bases, with 15 bases separating them. The CDR3 consists of 14 residues. CDR1 is KGHSH, CDR2 LQKENI, per germline. The CDR3 spells CASSSLVPQETQYF. CDR3 coding DNA: TGTGCCAGCTCATCGCTCGTCCCTCAGGAGACCCAGTACTTC. The entire variable domain, with the rest obtained from reference TRBV18 and TRBJ2-5, is as follows: NAGVMQNPRHLVRRRGQEARLRCSPMKGHSHVYWYRQLPEEGLKFMVYLQKENIIDESGMPKERFSAEFPKEGPSILRIQQVVRGDSAAYFCASSSLVPQETQYFGPGTRLLVL.

The count of this clonotype is one. The rearrangement links TRBV7-2 to TRBJ1-1; 7 nucleotides line up with TRBD1. CDR1 is SGHTA and CDR2 is FQGNSA in the germline V gene. The V and J ends lost 6 bases and 6 bases, in that order; junction bases with no gene match: 4. The length of the CDR3 is 12 residues. Written as DNA, the CDR3 is TGTGCCAGCAGTCCCAGGGGGTCTGAAGCTTTCTTT. It translates to CASSPRGSEAFF.

As regards this clonotype: Just one base apart from a much larger clone, this may be a read error. The gene calls are TRBV29-1 and TRBJ1-2; TRBD1 is a possible D gene (5 bases). The CDR3 length is 12 residues. Germline loops: CDR1 SQVTM, CDR2 ANQGSEA. The CDR3, as DNA: TGCAGCGTTGCAGGGACCCACTATGGCTACAGCTTC. As protein: CSVAGTHYGYSF.

This clonotype was detected only a few times. The CDR3 loop is CASTRGGRGGQYF. CDR3 in DNA: TGTGCCAGCACCCGGGGGGGCAGGGGAGGGCAGTACTTC. The chain has TRBV12-3 or TRBV12-4 and TRBJ2-7, with 8 bases aligning to TRBD2. V trimming: 7 bases; J trimming: 9 bases; junction bases outside the gene matches: 11. This CDR3 comprises 13 residues.

This clonotype showed up many times. This chain connects TRBV27 to TRBJ1-2, with 10 bases fitting TRBD1. The V gene end was trimmed by 5 bases and the J gene end by 5 bases; junction bases not matched to a gene: 14. Germline V gene data show CDR1 as MNHEY and CDR2 as SMNVEV (reference sequence). The CDR3 is made up of 17 amino acids. The CDR3 DNA reads as TGTGCCAGCAGTGCCTCTTCGGGACAGGGGTTACGGTATGGCTACACCTTC. It yields the protein CASSASSGQGLRYGYTF.

The V and J genes are TRBV19 and TRBJ2-6; 8 bases are shared with TRBD1. The CDR3 length is 18 residues. With 5 bases clipped from V and 0 bases from J, the junction kept 9 bases outside the gene matches. Germline-derived CDR1 and CDR2 are LNHDA and SQIVND (reference sequence). CDR3: CASSAGQGKLSGANVLTF. The DNA for the CDR3 is TGTGCCAGTAGTGCCGGACAGGGCAAACTCTCTGGGGCCAACGTCCTGACTTTC.

This clonotype was detected many times. The chain has TRBV27 and TRBJ1-1; 8 bases agree with TRBD1. The V gene end was trimmed by 3 bases and the J gene end by 2 bases; junction bases not matched to a gene: 5. This CDR3 comprises 15 residues. CDR1 and CDR2 (germline): MNHEY, SMNVEV (reference sequence). In DNA form, the CDR3 reads TGTGCCAGCAGTTTCCGACAGGGGAAAAACACTGAAGCTTTCTTT. This translates into CASSFRQGKNTEAFF.

This clonotype has just a few counts. The gene calls are TRBV12-3 or TRBV12-4 and TRBJ1-1; maybe TRBD1 (5 bases). V was clipped by 3 bases and J by 10 bases, with 12 bases between them. The CDR3 is 12 amino acids. CDR3 DNA sequence: TGTGCCAGCAGTTTGGGCCGCCAGGGAGCTTTCTTT. Its protein is CASSLGRQGAFF.

This clonotype was seen many times. The V call is TRBV12-3 or TRBV12-4, the J call TRBJ1-1, with 8 bases that match TRBD1. The junction had 10 bases not matched to a gene; V was cut back by 3 bases and J by 4 bases. The CDR3 is 16 residues long. In DNA, the CDR3 is TGTGCCAGCAGTTTCGCAGGGGGCGGGGAGACCACTGAAGCTTTCTTT. As protein: CASSFAGGGETTEAFF.

This clonotype was found many times. The chain has TRBV29-1 and TRBJ1-1; tentatively, D is TRBD1 (6 bases). The CDR3 extends over 13 amino acids. V lost 1 base, J lost 1 base, and 7 bases lay in between. CDR1 is SQVTM and CDR2 is ANQGSEA in the germline V gene. The CDR3 region has the DNA TGCAGCGTTGAAGCCAGGGGGAACACTGAAGCTTTCTTT. Translation: CSVEARGNTEAFF.

Only a few counts were recorded for this clonotype. The V call is TRBV5-1, the J call TRBJ2-2; TRBD2 is a possible D gene (6 bases). The CDR3 contains 13 residues. V dropped 3 bases and J dropped 5 bases, with 8 bases sitting between them. CDR1 SGHRS and CDR2 YFSETQ come from the germline V gene. CDR3 sequence: CASSSEGTGELFF. The CDR3 DNA reads as TGCGCCAGCAGCTCGGAGGGAACCGGGGAGCTGTTTTTT.

This clonotype was seen at least ten times. The V gene is TRBV30, the J gene TRBJ1-2, with D perhaps TRBD1 (5 bases). Per germline, CDR1 GTSNPN and CDR2 SVGIG (reference sequence). This CDR3 is 12 amino acids long. With 3 bases removed from V and 10 bases from J, the gap between germline ends came to 15 bases. This CDR3 is CAWRGALWDYTF. CDR3 DNA: TGTGCCTGGAGAGGGGCCCTCTGGGACTACACCTTC.

This clonotype appeared many times. This chain uses TRBV6-2 or TRBV6-3 with TRBJ1-5; TRBD1 matches 8 bases. This CDR3 contains 15 residues. The germline V gene encodes CDR1 MNHEY and CDR2 SVGEGT. Trimming removed 6 bases from V and 3 bases from J; junction bases left unmatched: 7. The CDR3 DNA reads TGTGCCAGCAGCTCCCGGACAGGGCACAATCAGCCCCAGCATTTT. Protein: CASSSRTGHNQPQHF.

This clonotype occurred many times. This chain joins TRBV19 and TRBJ1-5, with D possibly TRBD1 on 6 matching bases. Germline loops: CDR1 LNHDA, CDR2 SQIVND (reference sequence). The V gene lost 7 bases and the J gene lost 0 bases, with 16 bases spanning the gap. The length of the CDR3 is 16 residues. CDR3: CASIKQGQLSNQPQHF. In DNA, the CDR3 is TGTGCCAGTATCAAGCAGGGGCAGCTTAGCAATCAGCCCCAGCATTTT.

This clonotype showed up many times. This chain joins TRBV11-2 and TRBJ1-1; D gene uncertain. Trimming pared 5 bases from V and 1 base from J, leaving 8 bases between. The CDR3 totals 13 residues. Germline-derived CDR1 and CDR2 are SGHAT and FQNNGV. The CDR3 loop reads CASSAGRNTEAFF. CDR3 coding DNA: TGTGCCAGCAGCGCCGGACGGAACACTGAAGCTTTCTTT. Full variable domain (remainder filled in from reference TRBV11-2 and TRBJ1-1): EAGVAQSPRYKIIEKRQSVAFWCNPISGHATLYWYQQILGQGPKLLIQFQNNGVVDDSQLPKDRFSAERLKGVDSTLKIQPAKLEDSAVYLCASSAGRNTEAFFGQGTRLTVV.

The genes are TRBV20-1 and TRBJ1-1; D not certain. This CDR3 region has 11 residues. The germline V gene has CDR1 DFQATT and CDR2 SNEGSKA (reference sequence). V lost 3 bases and J 4 bases, leaving 6 bases between the germline ends. The CDR3 nucleotides read TGCAGTGCTAGCTACAGCACTGAAGCTTTCTTT. It codes for CSASYSTEAFF.

This clonotype was counted only a few times. This chain links TRBV7-3 with TRBJ1-5; TRBD1 matches 9 bases. CDR1 SGHTA and CDR2 FQGTGA come from the germline V gene. This CDR3 contains 17 residues. V was clipped by 4 bases and J by 5 bases; unmatched bases: 12. Here the CDR3 reads CASSSSGDREKYQPQHF. In DNA, the CDR3 is TGTGCCAGCAGCTCCTCGGGGGACAGGGAGAAGTATCAGCCCCAGCATTTT.

This clonotype showed up many times. The chain uses TRBV2 and TRBJ2-5; TRBD1 matches 7 bases. CDR1 SNHLY and CDR2 FYNNEI come from the germline V gene. V gave up 4 bases and J gave up 5 bases; unmatched junction bases: 4. CDR3 length equals 13 residues. CDR3 sequence reads: CASSGGRGETQYF. The CDR3 DNA is TGTGCCAGCAGTGGGGGCAGGGGGGAGACCCAGTACTTC.

Notes on this clonotype: The conserved final phenylalanine or tryptophan is absent from the CDR3, which likely points to a read error. This chain connects TRBV9 to TRBJ1-1, with D unresolved. This CDR3 has 13 residues. The V gene's germline CDR1 is SGDLS and CDR2 YYNGEE. Trimming left V 0 bases short and J 3 bases short, with 6 bases between. CDR3 in DNA: TGTGCCAGCAGCGTAGCTGATTACACTGAAGCTTTCTAT. Its protein product is CASSVADYTEAFY.

V usage is TRBV20-1 and J usage is TRBJ2-7; D gene uncertain. Germline V gene sequence: CDR1 DFQATT, CDR2 SNEGSKA (reference sequence). Deletions cut 4 bases from V and 4 bases from J, with 8 bases between. The CDR3 extends over 11 amino acids. This CDR3 is CSAKHYYEQYF. CDR3 DNA sequence: TGCAGTGCTAAACACTATTACGAGCAGTACTTC.

This clonotype was counted at least ten times. The CDR3 DNA reads TGTGCCAGTAGTATTTCGGTGGATCAGCCCCAGCATTTT. Protein sequence: CASSISVDQPQHF. This chain links TRBV19 with TRBJ1-5; no clear D gene. CDR1 LNHDA and CDR2 SQIVND come from the germline V gene (reference sequence). With 3 bases removed from V and 5 bases from J, the gap between germline ends came to 8 bases. This CDR3 has 13 residues.

CDR3 loop: CASSLSNRGYYEQYF. In DNA form, the CDR3 reads TGCGCCAGCAGCTTGTCGAACAGGGGGTACTACGAGCAGTACTTC. The chain uses TRBV5-1 and TRBJ2-7; 8 nucleotides align to TRBD1. This CDR3 region has 15 residues. Looked up from germline, CDR1 is SGHRS and CDR2 is YFSETQ. The ends lost 1 base at V and 3 bases at J; junction bases unmatched: 6.

Ten or more counts support this clonotype. The chain employs TRBV7-6 and TRBJ1-6; tentatively, D is TRBD1 (5 bases). Germline V gene lookup returns CDR1 SGHVS and CDR2 FNYEAQ. This CDR3 is built from 15 residues. V dropped 5 bases and J dropped 7 bases, with 15 bases sitting between them. CDR3 sequence reads: CASSVGTGQNSPLHF. CDR3 DNA: TGTGCCAGCAGCGTAGGGACGGGCCAAAATTCACCCCTCCACTTT.

V gene TRBV28 combines with J gene TRBJ1-1, with D uncertain. This CDR3 region has 14 residues. CDR1 is MDHEN and CDR2 is SYDVKM in the germline V gene. V gave up 5 bases and J gave up 1 base, with 11 bases separating them. Here the CDR3 reads CASSILLGNTEAFF. The CDR3 region has the DNA TGTGCCAGCAGTATTCTCTTGGGGAACACTGAAGCTTTCTTT. The whole variable domain, filled in from reference TRBV28 and TRBJ1-1, reads DVKVTQSSRYLVKRTGEKVFLECVQDMDHENMFWYRQDPGLGLRLIYFSYDVKMKEKGDIPEGYSVSREKKERFSLILESASTNQTSMYLCASSILLGNTEAFFGQGTRLTVV.

This clonotype was detected many times. This chain links TRBV28 with TRBJ1-1; no reliable D call. The CDR3 has 12 residues. The V and J ends lost 3 bases and 7 bases respectively, with 9 bases between them. Germline V gene data show CDR1 as MDHEN and CDR2 as SYDVKM. CDR3 coding DNA: TGTGCCAGCAGTTTTCTGGGAGATGAAGCTTTCTTT. It translates to CASSFLGDEAFF.

This clonotype was seen at least ten times. The chain recombines TRBV15 with TRBJ1-5; unclear D gene. The CDR3 contains 15 residues. Germline V gene data show CDR1 as LNHNV and CDR2 as YYDKDF (reference sequence). The ends were cut back, 0 bases at V and 4 bases at J, with 10 bases in the middle. In nucleotides, the CDR3 is TGTGCCACCAGCAGAGATGGAACAGAGAATCAGCCCCAGCATTTT. It is translated as CATSRDGTENQPQHF.

The table lists this clonotype with many counts. The chain joins TRBV2 to TRBJ1-2, with 7 bases matching TRBD1. Germline-derived CDR1 and CDR2 are SNHLY and FYNNEI. J was trimmed by 2 bases and V by 2 bases; bases with no gene match: 2. The CDR3 extends over 14 amino acids. The CDR3 reads CASSEWDRNYGYTF. The CDR3 nucleotides read TGTGCCAGCAGTGAATGGGACAGAAACTATGGCTACACCTTC.